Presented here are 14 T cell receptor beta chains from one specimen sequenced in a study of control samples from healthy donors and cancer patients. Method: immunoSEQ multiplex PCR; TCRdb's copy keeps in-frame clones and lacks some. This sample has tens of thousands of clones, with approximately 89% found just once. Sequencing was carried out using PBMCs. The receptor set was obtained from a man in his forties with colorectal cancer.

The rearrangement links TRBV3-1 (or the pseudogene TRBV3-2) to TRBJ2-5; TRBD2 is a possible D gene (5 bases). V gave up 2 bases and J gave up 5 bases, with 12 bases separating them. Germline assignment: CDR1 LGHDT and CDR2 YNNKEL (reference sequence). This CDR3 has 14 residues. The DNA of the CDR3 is TGTGCCAGCAGCCAACTACGATCGGGGGAGACCCAGTACTTC. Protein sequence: CASSQLRSGETQYF.

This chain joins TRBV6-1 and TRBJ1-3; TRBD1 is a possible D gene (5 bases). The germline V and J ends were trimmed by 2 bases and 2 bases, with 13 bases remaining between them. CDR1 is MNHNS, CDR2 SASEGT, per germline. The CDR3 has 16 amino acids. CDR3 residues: CASSEWWGGTGNTIYF. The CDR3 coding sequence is TGTGCCAGCAGTGAATGGTGGGGGGGAACTGGAAACACCATATATTTT.

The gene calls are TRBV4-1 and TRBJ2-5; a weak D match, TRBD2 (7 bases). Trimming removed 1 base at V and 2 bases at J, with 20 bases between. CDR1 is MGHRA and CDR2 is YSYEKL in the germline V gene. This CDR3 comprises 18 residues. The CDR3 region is CASSQGVFGGGGQETQYF. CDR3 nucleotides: TGCGCCAGCAGCCAAGGGGTTTTCGGGGGAGGGGGGCAAGAGACCCAGTACTTC.

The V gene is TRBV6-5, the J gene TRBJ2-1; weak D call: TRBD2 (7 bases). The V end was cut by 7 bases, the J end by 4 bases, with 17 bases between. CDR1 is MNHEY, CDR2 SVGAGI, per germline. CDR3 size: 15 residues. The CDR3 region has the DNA TGTGCCAGCACACGGGGGCGGGAGAATTACAATGAGCAGTTCTTC. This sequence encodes CASTRGRENYNEQFF.

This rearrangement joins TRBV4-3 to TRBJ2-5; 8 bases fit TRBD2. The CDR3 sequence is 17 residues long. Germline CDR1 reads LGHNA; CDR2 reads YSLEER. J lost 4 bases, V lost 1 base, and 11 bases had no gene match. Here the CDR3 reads CASSQGDRGGAGETQYF. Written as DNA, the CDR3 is TGCGCCAGCAGCCAAGGCGACCGGGGGGGCGCAGGAGAGACCCAGTACTTC.

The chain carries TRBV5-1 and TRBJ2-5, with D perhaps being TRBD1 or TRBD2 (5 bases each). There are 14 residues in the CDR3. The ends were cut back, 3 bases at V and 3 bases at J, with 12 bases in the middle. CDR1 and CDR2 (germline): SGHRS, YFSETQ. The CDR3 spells CASSSGTEEETQYF. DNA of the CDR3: TGCGCCAGCAGCTCCGGGACGGAGGAAGAGACCCAGTACTTC.

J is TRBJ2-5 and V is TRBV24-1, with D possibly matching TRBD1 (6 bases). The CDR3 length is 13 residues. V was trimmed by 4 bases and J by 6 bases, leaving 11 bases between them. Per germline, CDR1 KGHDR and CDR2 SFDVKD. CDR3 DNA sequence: TGTGCCACCAGTGACACAGGGCGGCAGACCCAGTACTTC. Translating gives CATSDTGRQTQYF.

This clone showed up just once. CDR3 sequence reads: CASRGSYEQYF. In nucleotides, the CDR3 is TGTGCCAGCAGGGGGTCCTACGAGCAGTACTTC. The rearrangement uses TRBV7-9 and TRBJ2-7; no firm D call. Trimming cost V 6 bases and J 1 base, with 4 bases left between them. CDR1 is SEHNR, CDR2 FQNEAQ, per germline (reference sequence). CDR3 length equals 11 residues.

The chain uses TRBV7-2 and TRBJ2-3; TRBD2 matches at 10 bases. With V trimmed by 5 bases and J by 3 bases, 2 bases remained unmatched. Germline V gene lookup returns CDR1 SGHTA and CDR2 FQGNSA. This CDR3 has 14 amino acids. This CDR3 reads CASSRGLATDTQYF. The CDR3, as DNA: TGTGCCAGCAGCCGGGGACTAGCGACAGATACGCAGTATTTT.

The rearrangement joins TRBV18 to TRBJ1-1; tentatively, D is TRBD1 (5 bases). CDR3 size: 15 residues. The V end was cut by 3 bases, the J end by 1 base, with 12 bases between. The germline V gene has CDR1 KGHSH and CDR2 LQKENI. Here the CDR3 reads CASSPEWGANTEAFF. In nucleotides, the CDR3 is TGTGCCAGCTCACCGGAGTGGGGCGCGAACACTGAAGCTTTCTTT.

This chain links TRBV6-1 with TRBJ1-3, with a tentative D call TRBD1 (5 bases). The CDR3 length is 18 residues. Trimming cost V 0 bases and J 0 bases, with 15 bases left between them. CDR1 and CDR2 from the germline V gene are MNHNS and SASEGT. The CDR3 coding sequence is TGTGCCAGCAGTGAAGCGAAAGGACATGAAGGCTCTGGAAACACCATATATTTT. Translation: CASSEAKGHEGSGNTIYF.

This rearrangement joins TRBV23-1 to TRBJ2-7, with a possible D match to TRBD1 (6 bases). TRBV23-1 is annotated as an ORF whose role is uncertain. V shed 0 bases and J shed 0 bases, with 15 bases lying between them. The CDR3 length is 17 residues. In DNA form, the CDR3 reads TGCGCCAGCAGTCAATCGTTTCGACAGGATCACTCCTACGAGCAGTACTTC. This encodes CASSQSFRQDHSYEQYF.

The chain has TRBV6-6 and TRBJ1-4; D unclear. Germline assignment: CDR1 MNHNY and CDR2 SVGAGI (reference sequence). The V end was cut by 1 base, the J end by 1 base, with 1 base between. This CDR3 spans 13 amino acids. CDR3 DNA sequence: TGTGCCAGCAGTTACTTAACTAATGAAAAACTGTTTTTT. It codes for CASSYLTNEKLFF.

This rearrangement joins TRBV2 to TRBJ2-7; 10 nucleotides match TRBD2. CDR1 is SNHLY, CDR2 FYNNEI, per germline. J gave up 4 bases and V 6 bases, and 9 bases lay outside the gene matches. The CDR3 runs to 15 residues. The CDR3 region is CASRETSGFGYEQYF. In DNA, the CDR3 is TGTGCCAGCAGGGAGACTAGCGGGTTTGGGTACGAGCAGTACTTC.